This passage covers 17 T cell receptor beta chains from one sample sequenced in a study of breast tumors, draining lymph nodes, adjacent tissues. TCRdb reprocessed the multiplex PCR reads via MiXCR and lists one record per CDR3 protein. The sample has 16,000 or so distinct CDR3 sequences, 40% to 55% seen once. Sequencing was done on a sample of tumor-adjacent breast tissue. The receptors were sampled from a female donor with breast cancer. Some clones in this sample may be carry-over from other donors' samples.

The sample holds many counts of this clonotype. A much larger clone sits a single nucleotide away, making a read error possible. The CDR3 nucleotides read TGTGCCAGCAGCCTTTGGACAGGGGGCGGTACGCAGTATTTT. Translated: CASSLWTGGGTQYF. This chain uses TRBV5-4 with TRBJ2-3, with 11 bases lining up with TRBD1. With 4 bases clipped from V and 8 bases from J, the junction kept 6 bases outside the gene matches. CDR3 length: 14 amino acids. Germline values: CDR1 SGHNT, CDR2 YYREEE (reference sequence). Looking up the rest from reference TRBV5-4 and TRBJ2-3 gives the full variable domain: ETGVTQSPTHLIKTRGQQVTLRCSSQSGHNTVSWYQQALGQGPQFIFQYYREEENGRGNFPPRFSGLQFPNYSSELNVNALELDDSALYLCASSLWTGGGTQYFGPGTRLTVL.

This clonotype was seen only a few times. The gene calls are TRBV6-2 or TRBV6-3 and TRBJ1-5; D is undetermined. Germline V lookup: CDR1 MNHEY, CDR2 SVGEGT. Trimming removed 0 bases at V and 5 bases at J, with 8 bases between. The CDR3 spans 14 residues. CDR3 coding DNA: TGTGCCAGCAGTTACTCCGGCGGGTATCAGCCCCAGCATTTT. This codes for CASSYSGGYQPQHF.

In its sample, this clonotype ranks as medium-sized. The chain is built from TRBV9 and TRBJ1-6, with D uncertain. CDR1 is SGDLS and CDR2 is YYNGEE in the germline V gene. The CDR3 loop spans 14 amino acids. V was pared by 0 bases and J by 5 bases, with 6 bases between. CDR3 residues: CASSVAPHNSPLHF. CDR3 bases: TGTGCCAGCAGCGTAGCCCCCCATAATTCACCCCTCCACTTT. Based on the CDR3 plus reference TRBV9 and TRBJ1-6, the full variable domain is DSGVTQTPKHLITATGQRVTLRCSPRSGDLSVYWYQQSLDQGLQFLIQYYNGEERAKGNILERFSAQQFPDLHSELNLSSLELGDSALYFCASSVAPHNSPLHFGNGTRLTVT.

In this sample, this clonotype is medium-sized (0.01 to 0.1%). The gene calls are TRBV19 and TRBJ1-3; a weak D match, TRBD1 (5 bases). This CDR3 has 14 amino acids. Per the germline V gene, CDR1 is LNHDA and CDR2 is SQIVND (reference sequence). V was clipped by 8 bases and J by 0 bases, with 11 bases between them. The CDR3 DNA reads TGTGCCAGTGACAGCCTTACCTCTGGAAACACCATATATTTT. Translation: CASDSLTSGNTIYF.

The CDR3 is CASSPRTGSGYTF. The CDR3 DNA follows: TGTGCCAGCAGCCCTCGGACAGGGTCGGGCTACACCTTC. The chain has TRBV14 and TRBJ1-2; TRBD1 agrees at 8 bases. V shed 4 bases and J 8 bases; nucleotides not matched to a gene: 6. Germline loops: CDR1 SGHDN, CDR2 FVKESK. The CDR3 sequence is 13 residues long. The full variable domain, with the rest looked up from reference TRBV14 and TRBJ1-2, is EAGVTQFPSHSVIEKGQTVTLRCDPISGHDNLYWYRRVMGKEIKFLLHFVKESKQDESGMPNNRFLAERTGGTYSTLKVQPAELEDSGVYFCASSPRTGSGYTFGSGTRLTVV.

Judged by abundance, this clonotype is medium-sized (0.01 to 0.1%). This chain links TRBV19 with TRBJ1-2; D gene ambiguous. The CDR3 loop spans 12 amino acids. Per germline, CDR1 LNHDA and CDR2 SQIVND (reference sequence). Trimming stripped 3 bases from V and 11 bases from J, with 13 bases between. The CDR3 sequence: CASSMQREWYTF. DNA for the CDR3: TGTGCCAGTAGTATGCAAAGGGAGTGGTACACCTTC.

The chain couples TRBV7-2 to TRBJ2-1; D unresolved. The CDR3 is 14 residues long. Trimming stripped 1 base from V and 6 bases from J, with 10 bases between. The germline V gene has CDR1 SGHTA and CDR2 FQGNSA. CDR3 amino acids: CASSLDGSRNEQFF. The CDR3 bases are TGTGCCAGCAGCTTAGATGGTTCCCGCAATGAGCAGTTCTTC.

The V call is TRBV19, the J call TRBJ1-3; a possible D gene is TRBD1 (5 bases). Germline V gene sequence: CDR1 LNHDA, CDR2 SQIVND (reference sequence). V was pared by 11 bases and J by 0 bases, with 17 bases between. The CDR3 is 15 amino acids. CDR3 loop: CAVETDRISGNTIYF. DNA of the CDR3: TGTGCCGTAGAGACTGACAGAATCTCTGGAAACACCATATATTTT.

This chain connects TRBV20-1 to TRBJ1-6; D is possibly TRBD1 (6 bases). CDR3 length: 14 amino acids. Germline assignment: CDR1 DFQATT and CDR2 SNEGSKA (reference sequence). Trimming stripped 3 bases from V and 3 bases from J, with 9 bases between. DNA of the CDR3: TGCAGTGCTAGTTTACAGGGCTATAATTCACCCCTCCACTTT. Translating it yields CSASLQGYNSPLHF.

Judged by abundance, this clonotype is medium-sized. As DNA, the CDR3 is TGTGCCAGCAGCTTGTTTCATTCCTACTACGAGCAGTACTTC. Residues: CASSLFHSYYEQYF. The chain employs TRBV5-6 and TRBJ2-7, with no clear D. Germline V gives CDR1 SGHDT, CDR2 YYEEEE. Trimming left V 1 base short and J 3 bases short, with 11 bases between. The CDR3 contains 14 residues.

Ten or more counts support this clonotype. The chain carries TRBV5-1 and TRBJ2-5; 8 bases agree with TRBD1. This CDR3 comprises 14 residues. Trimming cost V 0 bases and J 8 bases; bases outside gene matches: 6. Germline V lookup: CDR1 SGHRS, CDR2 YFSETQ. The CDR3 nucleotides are TGCGCCAGCAGCTTGGCCGGACAGGGAGACACCCAGTACTTC. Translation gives CASSLAGQGDTQYF. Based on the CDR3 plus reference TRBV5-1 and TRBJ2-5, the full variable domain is KAGVTQTPRYLIKTRGQQVTLSCSPISGHRSVSWYQQTPGQGLQFLFEYFSETQRNKGNFPGRFSGRQFSNSRSEMNVSTLELGDSALYLCASSLAGQGDTQYFGPGTRLLVL.

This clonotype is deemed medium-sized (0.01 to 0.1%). The CDR3 DNA reads TGTGCCAGCAGTTCGTGGGAGGTACCCTACGAGCAGTACTTC. This encodes CASSSWEVPYEQYF. This chain links TRBV12-3 or TRBV12-4 with TRBJ2-7, with TRBD2 as a possible D gene (6 bases). This CDR3 has 14 amino acids. V lost 4 bases to trimming and J lost 2 bases, with 12 bases between them.

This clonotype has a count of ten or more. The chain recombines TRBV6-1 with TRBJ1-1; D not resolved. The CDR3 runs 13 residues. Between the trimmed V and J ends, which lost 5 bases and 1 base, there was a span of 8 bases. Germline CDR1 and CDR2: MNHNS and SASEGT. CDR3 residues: CASSWSENTEAFF. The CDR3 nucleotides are TGTGCCAGCAGTTGGTCCGAGAACACTGAAGCTTTCTTT.

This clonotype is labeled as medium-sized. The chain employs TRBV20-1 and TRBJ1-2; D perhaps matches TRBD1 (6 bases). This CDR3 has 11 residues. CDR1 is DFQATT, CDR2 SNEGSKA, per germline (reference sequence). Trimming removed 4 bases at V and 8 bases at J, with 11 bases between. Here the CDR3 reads CSAIPTGGYTF. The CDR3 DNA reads TGCAGTGCTATACCGACAGGAGGCTACACCTTC.

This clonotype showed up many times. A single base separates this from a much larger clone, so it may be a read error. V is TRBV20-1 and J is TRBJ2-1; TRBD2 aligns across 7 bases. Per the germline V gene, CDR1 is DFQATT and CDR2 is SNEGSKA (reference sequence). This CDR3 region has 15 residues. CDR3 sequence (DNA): TGCAGTGCTAGAGATTCGACTAGCTCCTCCAATGAGCAGTTCTTC. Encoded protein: CSARDSTSSSNEQFF.

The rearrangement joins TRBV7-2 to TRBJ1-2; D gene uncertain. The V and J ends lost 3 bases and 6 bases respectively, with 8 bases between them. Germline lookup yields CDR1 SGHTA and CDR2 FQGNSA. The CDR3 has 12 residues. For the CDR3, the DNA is TGTGCCAGCAGCTTCCGCCACGATGGCTACACCTTC. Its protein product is CASSFRHDGYTF.

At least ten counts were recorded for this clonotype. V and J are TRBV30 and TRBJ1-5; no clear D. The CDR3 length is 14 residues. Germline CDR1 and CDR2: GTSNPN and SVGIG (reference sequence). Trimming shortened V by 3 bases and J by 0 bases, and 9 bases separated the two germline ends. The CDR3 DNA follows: TGTGCCTGGAGCACAGAGTATAGCAATCAGCCCCAGCATTTT. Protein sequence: CAWSTEYSNQPQHF. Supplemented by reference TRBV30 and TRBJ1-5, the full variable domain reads SQTIHQWPATLVQPVGSPLSLECTVEGTSNPNLYWYRQAAGRGLQLLFYSVGIGQISSEVPQNLSASRPQDRQFILSSKKLLLSDSGFYLCAWSTEYSNQPQHFGDGTRLSIL.